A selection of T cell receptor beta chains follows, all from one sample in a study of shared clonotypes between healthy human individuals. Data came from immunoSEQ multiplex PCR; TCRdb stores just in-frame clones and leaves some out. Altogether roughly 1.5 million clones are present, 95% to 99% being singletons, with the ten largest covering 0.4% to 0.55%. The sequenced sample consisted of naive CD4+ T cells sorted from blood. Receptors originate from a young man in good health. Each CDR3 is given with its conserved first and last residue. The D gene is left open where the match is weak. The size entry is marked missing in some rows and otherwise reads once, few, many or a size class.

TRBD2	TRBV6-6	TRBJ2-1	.	TGTGCCAGCAGACAAACTAGCGGGAGGGTGAATGAGCAGTTCTTC	CASRQTSGRVNEQFF
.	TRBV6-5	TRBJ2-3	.	TGTGCCAGCAGTTCGCTTCCACGCACAGATACGCAGTATTTT	CASSSLPRTDTQYF
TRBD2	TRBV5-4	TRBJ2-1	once	TGTGCCAGCAGCTTCCGCCGACTAGCGGGAGGGGACAATGAGCAGTTCTTC	CASSFRRLAGGDNEQFF
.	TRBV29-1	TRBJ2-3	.	TGCAGCGTTGCGGCTCCTTATCGGGATACGCAGTATTTT	CSVAAPYRDTQYF
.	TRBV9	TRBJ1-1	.	TGTGCCAGCAGCGTACGCCCGAACACTGAAGCTTTCTTT	CASSVRPNTEAFF
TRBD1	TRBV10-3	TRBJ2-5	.	TGTGCCATCGGGGACAGTAGGGACGTGGAGACCCAGTACTTC	CAIGDSRDVETQYF
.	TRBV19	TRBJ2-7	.	TGTGCCAGTAGTATGAACAGCCTGGTCGCCTACGAGCAGTACTTC	CASSMNSLVAYEQYF
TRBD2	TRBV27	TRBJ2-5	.	TGTGCCAGCAGTTCCAAGACTAGCGGGAGTAAAGAGACCCAGTACTTC	CASSSKTSGSKETQYF
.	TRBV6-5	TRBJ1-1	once	TGTGCCAGCAGTTACTCTTCTGAAGCTTTCTTT	CASSYSSEAFF
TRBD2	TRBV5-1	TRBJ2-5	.	TGCGCCAGCAGCTTGGGACTAGCGGGAGCCGTGGGCCAAGAGACCCAGTACTTC	CASSLGLAGAVGQETQYF
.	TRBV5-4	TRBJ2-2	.	TGTGCCAGCAGCTTTGCCGGGACCGGGGAGCTGTTTTTT	CASSFAGTGELFF
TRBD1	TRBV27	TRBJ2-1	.	TGTGCCAGCAGTCCTCGGGACAGGAAGCAGTTCTTC	CASSPRDRKQFF
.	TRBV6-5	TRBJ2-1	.	TGTGCCAGCAGTTACTCGAAAATAGGGTTAAATGAGCAGTTCTTC	CASSYSKIGLNEQFF
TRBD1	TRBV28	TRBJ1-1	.	TGTGCCAGCAGGGCCAGGGGGCCGGTTGAAGCTTTCTTT	CASRARGPVEAFF
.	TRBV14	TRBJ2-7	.	TGTGCCAGCAGCCACCCAGACAAGGACTCGTGGTACGAGCAGTACTTC	CASSHPDKDSWYEQYF
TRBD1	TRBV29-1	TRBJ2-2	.	TGCAGCGTTAGGACAGGAGTGGTCCCCGGGGAGCTGTTTTTT	CSVRTGVVPGELFF
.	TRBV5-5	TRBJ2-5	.	TGTGCCAGCAGCTTGCTCCAGGGCCCTACACAAGAGACCCAGTACTTC	CASSLLQGPTQETQYF
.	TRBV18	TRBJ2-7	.	TGTGCCAGCTCACCGCCAGGGGCCCTCTACGAGCAGTACTTC	CASSPPGALYEQYF
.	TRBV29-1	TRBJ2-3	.	TGCGCGTGGGCCGGGACGTTCACAGATACGCAGTATTTT	CAWAGTFTDTQYF
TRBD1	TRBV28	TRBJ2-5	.	TGTGCCAGCAGTTTCGGGACAGAAGAGACCCAGTACTTC	CASSFGTEETQYF
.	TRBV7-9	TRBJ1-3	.	TGTGCCGGGGAGACCAGGGAAGGCTCTGGAAACACCATATATTTT	CAGETREGSGNTIYF
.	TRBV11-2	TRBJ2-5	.	TGTGCCAGCAGCACCCGAAAAGAGACCCAGTACTTC	CASSTRKETQYF
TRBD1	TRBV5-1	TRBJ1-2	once	TGCGCCAGCAGCGATGCAGGGGGAGGGTATGGCTACACCTTC	CASSDAGGGYGYTF
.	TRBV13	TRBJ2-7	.	TGTGCCAGCAGCTTAGTTCTAGGACACCGGTACGAGCAGTACTTC	CASSLVLGHRYEQYF
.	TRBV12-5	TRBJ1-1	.	TGTGCTAGTGGGCACGGGATCTGGGACACTGAAGCTTTCTTT	CASGHGIWDTEAFF
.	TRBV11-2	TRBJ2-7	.	TGTGCCAGCAGCAGTTACAGGGCCGGGAGGTCCTACGAGCAGTACTTC	CASSSYRAGRSYEQYF
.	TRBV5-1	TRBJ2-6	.	TGCGCCAGCAGCTTGCCCGGACCTTCTGGGGCCAACGTCCTGACTTTC	CASSLPGPSGANVLTF
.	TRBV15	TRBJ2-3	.	TGTGCCACCAGCAGAGGCGGCACAGATACGCAGTATTTT	CATSRGGTDTQYF
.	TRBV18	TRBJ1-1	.	TGTGCCAGCTCACCTGGGTTGGGGAGTTCGAGGGACGAAGCTTTCTTT	CASSPGLGSSRDEAFF
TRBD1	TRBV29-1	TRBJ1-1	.	TGCAGCGTGCATGACAGGGGGCTGTACACTGAAGCTTTCTTT	CSVHDRGLYTEAFF
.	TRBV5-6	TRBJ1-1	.	TGTGCCAGCAGCTTGAGGCCCCAGGGGATACGGGCTTTCTTT	CASSLRPQGIRAFF
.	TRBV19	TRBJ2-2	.	TGTGCCAGTAGTCCCCAACTGGAAGGGGAGCTGTTTTTT	CASSPQLEGELFF
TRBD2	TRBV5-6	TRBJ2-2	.	TGTGCCAGCAGCCCGACCAGGCGAACTAGCGGGGAGAGGGGGGAGCTGTTTTTT	CASSPTRRTSGERGELFF
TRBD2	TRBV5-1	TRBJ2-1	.	TGCGCCAGCAGCTTCGGGACTAGCCTGGATGAGCAGTTCTTC	CASSFGTSLDEQFF
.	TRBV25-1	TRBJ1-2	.	TGTGCCAGCAGTGATCCCTCACAGGGTAACTATGGCTACACCTTC	CASSDPSQGNYGYTF
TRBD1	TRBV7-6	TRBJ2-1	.	TGTGCCAGCAGCCTTGGGACAGTAACCTACAATGAGCAGTTCTTC	CASSLGTVTYNEQFF
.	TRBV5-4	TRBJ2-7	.	TGTGCCAGCAGCCAACCCCCCGGTTACGAGCAGTACTTC	CASSQPPGYEQYF
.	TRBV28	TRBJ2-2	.	TGTGCCAGCTACCGCAGGGGCGTCAACACCGGGGAGCTGTTTTTT	CASYRRGVNTGELFF
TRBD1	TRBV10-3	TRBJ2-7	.	TGTGCCATCAGTGAGCGGACAGGGATGAGCTCCTACGAGCAGTACTTC	CAISERTGMSSYEQYF
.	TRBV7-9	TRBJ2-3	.	TGTGCCAGCAGCCCAAAGGCCCGATCTAACCTTTACACAGATACGCAGTATTTT	CASSPKARSNLYTDTQYF
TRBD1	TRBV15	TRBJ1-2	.	TGTGCCACCAGCTCCCACAGGGGGAACTATGGCTACACCTTC	CATSSHRGNYGYTF